Listed here are 27 T cell receptor beta chains from one sample, sequenced in a study of T cells in Graves' hyperthyroidism and ophthalmopathy (dated by TCRdb to about 2019). The library was built by means of multiplex PCR. The sequencer listed for this sample is Illumina HiSeq 2000. Amplification of TCR beta CDR3 regions was carried out from RNA transcripts. For the first round of RT-PCR on the TCR CDR3, the HTBI primer set was used together with the Qiagen OneStep RT-PCR kit. The raw public data were reprocessed by TCRdb itself: fastp quality trimming at Q25, MiXCR clonotype calling, in-frame beta chains only. Rows are unified per CDR3 protein, each entry keeping the most common DNA and genes. The sample records fewer than 550,000 distinct CDR3 sequences, approximately 14% of which are singletons. The ten largest clones add up to around 7.7% of the sample. Sample: blood. These receptors all come from a woman aged 18-30 years with Graves' hyperthyroidism.

This clonotype showed up many times. The chain has TRBV5-1 and TRBJ2-7, with a possible D match to TRBD1 (6 bases). Germline loops: CDR1 SGHRS, CDR2 YFSETQ. V lost 0 bases and J 4 bases, leaving 14 bases between the germline ends. This CDR3 contains 15 residues. For the CDR3, the DNA is TGCGCCAGCAGCTTGGCCCTGGGGACACCGTACGAGCAGTACTTC. It yields the protein CASSLALGTPYEQYF.

This clonotype was counted many times. This rearrangement joins TRBV6-1 to TRBJ2-3; D uncertain. The CDR3 runs 11 residues. Trimming cost V 10 bases and J 4 bases, with 9 bases left between them. Per germline, CDR1 MNHNS and CDR2 SASEGT. The CDR3 coding sequence is TGTGCCACCTTAGGGTCAGATACGCAGTATTTT. Its protein is CATLGSDTQYF.

At least ten counts were recorded for this clonotype. The chain combines TRBV7-9 with TRBJ2-1, with a possible D match to TRBD2 (7 bases). Germline CDR1 is SEHNR and CDR2 is FQNEAQ (reference sequence). Trimming shortened V by 11 bases and J by 0 bases, and 14 bases separated the two germline ends. The CDR3 covers 14 residues. The CDR3 region has the DNA TGTGCCTTTGAGGGGGGGAGCTCCTACAATGAGCAGTTCTTC. The encoded protein is CAFEGGSSYNEQFF.

The gene calls are TRBV12-3 or TRBV12-4 and TRBJ2-7, with a possible D match to TRBD2 (6 bases). The CDR3 runs 16 residues. V dropped 6 bases and J dropped 2 bases, with 20 bases sitting between them. The CDR3 region is CASRGPEASVTYEQYF. The CDR3 DNA reads as TGTGCCAGCAGGGGGCCCGAGGCTAGCGTCACCTACGAGCAGTACTTC.

This clonotype appeared a few times. This sequence joins TRBV12-3 or TRBV12-4 and TRBJ2-2, with 8 bases that match TRBD1. The CDR3 runs 15 residues. Losses at the gene ends were 1 base for V and 7 bases for J; bases not matched to a gene: 5. CDR3: CASSLDRGYIGELFF. For the CDR3, the DNA is TGTGCCAGCAGTTTAGACAGGGGGTACATCGGGGAGCTGTTTTTT.

The sample holds many counts of this clonotype. The chain employs TRBV20-1 and TRBJ1-1; 7 bases align to TRBD1. CDR3 length: 13 amino acids. After removal of 6 bases from V and 5 bases from J, the junction contained 9 bases not matched to a gene. Germline loops: CDR1 DFQATT, CDR2 SNEGSKA (reference sequence). CDR3 DNA: TGCAGTGCCTCGACAGGGAGGGATACTGAAGCTTTCTTT. Translating it yields CSASTGRDTEAFF.

There are many counts of this clonotype. The chain carries TRBV7-9 and TRBJ1-6; D is ambiguous. CDR1 and CDR2 from the germline V gene are SEHNR and FQNEAQ (reference sequence). Trimming left V 3 bases short and J 10 bases short, with 4 bases between. The CDR3 contains 11 residues. CDR3 nucleotides: TGTGCCAGCAGCTTCTTCTCACCCCTCCACTTT. Residues: CASSFFSPLHF.

On this clonotype: This clone may be a read error of a much larger clone one base away. CDR3 in amino acids: CASRLSSFYGYTF. The CDR3 nucleotides read TGTGCCAGCAGATTATCCAGCTTCTATGGCTACACCTTC. The chain is built from TRBV7-9 and TRBJ1-2; D not resolved. V lost 6 bases and J 4 bases, leaving 12 bases between the germline ends. The germline V gene has CDR1 SEHNR and CDR2 FQNEAQ (reference sequence). The CDR3 runs to 13 residues.

This clonotype was recorded a few times. A much larger clone lies a single base off, so this may be a read error. V and J are TRBV3-1 and TRBJ2-7; 7 positions match TRBD1. Looked up from germline, CDR1 is LGHDT and CDR2 is YNNKEL (reference sequence). The trim removed 7 bases at V and 2 bases at J, leaving 5 bases unmatched. CDR3 length: 13 residues. The CDR3: CASNRGQPYEQYF. The CDR3 DNA sequence: TGTGCCAGCAACCGGGGACAGCCCTACGAGCAGTACTTC.

Ten or more counts support this clonotype. In DNA form, the CDR3 reads TGTGCCAGCAGTCTCCCAACTCGGACAGACGCCCCCTACGAGCAGTACTTC. This sequence encodes CASSLPTRTDAPYEQYF. This sequence joins TRBV12-3 or TRBV12-4 and TRBJ2-7; possible D gene TRBD1, 6 bases. CDR3 length: 17 residues. The ends were cut back, 5 bases at V and 2 bases at J, with 22 bases in the middle.

This clonotype was observed many times. J is TRBJ1-2 and V is TRBV12-3 or TRBV12-4, with D unclear. V lost 6 bases and J 1 base, leaving 21 bases between the germline ends. This CDR3 spans 17 amino acids. In DNA form, the CDR3 reads TGTGCCAGCAGCACACAATCTTTTAGGACTGTTAACTATGGCTACACCTTC. It is translated as CASSTQSFRTVNYGYTF.

This clonotype was seen many times. The V call is TRBV7-2, the J call TRBJ2-7; TRBD2 aligns across 14 bases. Trimming at V came to 5 bases and at J to 0 bases, leaving 12 bases not matched to a gene. The CDR3 is made up of 19 amino acids. Germline V lookup: CDR1 SGHTA, CDR2 FQGNSA. The CDR3 here is CASSAPGLAGVSSSYEQYF. CDR3 coding DNA: TGTGCCAGCAGCGCGCCGGGACTAGCGGGAGTTTCCTCCTCCTACGAGCAGTACTTC. Looking up the rest from reference TRBV7-2 and TRBJ2-7 gives the full variable domain: GAGVSQSPSNKVTEKGKDVELRCDPISGHTALYWYRQSLGQGLEFLIYFQGNSAPDKSGLPSDRFSAERTGGSVSTLTIQRTQQEDSAVYLCASSAPGLAGVSSSYEQYFGPGTRLTVT.

This clonotype was seen repeatedly, ten times or more. This chain uses TRBV6-4 with TRBJ2-3; possible D gene TRBD2, 6 bases. Germline values: CDR1 MRHNA, CDR2 SNTAGT. The V gene lost 2 bases and the J gene lost 0 bases, with 9 bases spanning the gap. The CDR3 length is 15 residues. The chain's CDR3 is CASSDEAGSTDTQYF. CDR3 in DNA: TGTGCCAGCAGTGACGAGGCGGGGAGCACAGATACGCAGTATTTT.

This clonotype was seen a few times. The CDR3 loop is CASSYPRSGTGIVDEQYF. For the CDR3, the DNA is TGTGCCAGCAGTTACCCCAGATCCGGGACAGGGATTGTAGACGAGCAGTACTTC. The rearrangement links TRBV6-5 to TRBJ2-7, with 9 bases matching TRBD1. V dropped 2 bases and J dropped 5; count of bases not matched to a gene: 16. The CDR3 loop spans 18 amino acids. Germline lookup yields CDR1 MNHEY and CDR2 SVGAGI.

This clonotype was picked up many times. The chain uses TRBV6-1 and TRBJ2-3, with D possibly TRBD1 on 6 matching bases. The CDR3 totals 16 residues. Germline V lookup: CDR1 MNHNS, CDR2 SASEGT. The V gene lost 6 bases and the J gene lost 4 bases, with 20 bases spanning the gap. In nucleotides, the CDR3 is TGTGCCAGCAGCGCAACCGGACTCCACAGGGCAGATACGCAGTATTTT. It encodes CASSATGLHRADTQYF.

The table lists this clonotype with a few counts. DNA for the CDR3: TGTGCCAGCAGTAGGGACGGGAAGGTACAGCCCCAGCATTTT. Translating gives CASSRDGKVQPQHF. The J gene is TRBJ1-5, the V gene TRBV12-3 or TRBV12-4, with D possibly TRBD1 on 5 matching bases. Trimming removed 5 bases at V and 7 bases at J, with 15 bases between. The CDR3 extends over 14 amino acids.

This clonotype was observed at least ten times. The chain has TRBV2 and TRBJ1-5; no clear D gene. Germline loops: CDR1 SNHLY, CDR2 FYNNEI. V was trimmed by 1 base and J by 6 bases, leaving 16 bases between them. This CDR3 spans 16 amino acids. CDR3: CASSEGGPGWRQPQHF. CDR3 DNA: TGTGCCAGCAGTGAAGGCGGGCCGGGGTGGCGTCAGCCCCAGCATTTT.

This clonotype was recorded at least ten times. V and J are TRBV7-8 and TRBJ2-3; no clear D gene. CDR1 and CDR2 (germline): SGHVS, FQNEAQ. Trimming removed 4 bases from V and 0 bases from J, with 14 bases in between. The CDR3 sequence is 16 residues long. The CDR3 region is CASSSLDGLSTDTQYF. The DNA of the CDR3 is TGTGCCAGCAGCTCCCTGGACGGCCTTAGCACAGATACGCAGTATTTT. The complete variable domain, with remaining parts taken from reference TRBV7-8 and TRBJ2-3, reads GAGVSQSPRYKVAKRGQDVALRCDPISGHVSLFWYQQALGQGPEFLTYFQNEAQLDKSGLPSDRFFAERPEGSVSTLKIQRTQQEDSAVYLCASSSLDGLSTDTQYFGPGTRLTVL.

This clonotype appeared many times. The chain uses TRBV3-1 and TRBJ1-4; 9 positions match TRBD1. Germline trimming cut 5 bases from V and 10 bases from J; bases unmatched to any gene: 8. CDR3 length equals 14 residues. Germline loops: CDR1 LGHDT, CDR2 YNNKEL (reference sequence). The CDR3 DNA reads as TGTGCCAGCAGCTACAGCAGGACAGGGGCAAAACTGTTTTTT. This sequence encodes CASSYSRTGAKLFF.

The J gene is TRBJ2-3, the V gene TRBV13, with 10 bases identical to TRBD2. J gave up 2 bases and V 8 bases, and 28 bases lay outside the gene matches. The CDR3 has 22 residues. Germline V gives CDR1 PRHDT, CDR2 FYEKMQ (reference sequence). Written as DNA, the CDR3 is TGTGCCAGCTCACCGACAGGAGCTTCGTTACTAGCGGGAAGGAGGCCCACAGATACGCAGTATTTT. Protein product: CASSPTGASLLAGRRPTDTQYF.

V gene TRBV2 combines with J gene TRBJ1-1; 7 nucleotides line up with TRBD1. Germline CDR1 is SNHLY and CDR2 is FYNNEI. CDR3 size: 14 residues. The junction had 5 bases not matched to a gene; V was cut back by 2 bases and J by 5 bases. The CDR3, as DNA: TGTGCCAGCAGTGAACAGACAGGGTTTACTGAAGCTTTCTTT. This gives the protein CASSEQTGFTEAFF.

This clonotype came up many times. The chain links TRBV3-1 to TRBJ1-2; D is ambiguous. CDR1 is LGHDT, CDR2 YNNKEL, per germline (reference sequence). V was trimmed by 1 base and J by 4 bases, leaving 10 bases between them. CDR3 length: 14 amino acids. This CDR3 is CASSQASRPYGYTF. The CDR3 DNA follows: TGTGCCAGCAGCCAAGCGAGCAGGCCCTATGGCTACACCTTC.

This clonotype was detected many times. This rearrangement joins TRBV6-5 to TRBJ2-7; 10 bases match TRBD2. Trimming cost V 0 bases and J 0 bases; bases outside gene matches: 8. Looked up from germline, CDR1 is MNHEY and CDR2 is SVGAGI. CDR3 length: 18 residues. CDR3 coding DNA: TGTGCCAGCAGTTACTCGACCGTTGGACTAGCGGTCTCCTACGAGCAGTACTTC. Translating gives CASSYSTVGLAVSYEQYF.

Turning to this clonotype: One junction end disagrees with the germline gene, perhaps due to a read error. The V call is TRBV12-3 or TRBV12-4, the J call TRBJ2-7; 8 bases fit TRBD2. This CDR3 comprises 16 residues. CDR3 protein: CACRSTQAGATYEQYF. CDR3 coding DNA: TGTGCCTGCAGGTCCACACAAGCGGGAGCGACCTACGAGCAGTACTTC.

This rearrangement joins TRBV5-4 to TRBJ1-1; no reliable D call. This CDR3 has 13 residues. V was clipped by 4 bases and J by 1 base, with 8 bases between them. Germline V gene sequence: CDR1 SGHNT, CDR2 YYREEE (reference sequence). CDR3 DNA: TGTGCCAGCAGCATCGACTCGAACACTGAAGCTTTCTTT. Protein sequence: CASSIDSNTEAFF.

This clonotype was recorded at least ten times. This sequence joins TRBV20-1 and TRBJ2-1; tentative D call: TRBD2 (6 bases). This CDR3 has 12 residues. Germline CDR1 DFQATT, CDR2 SNEGSKA (reference sequence). Trimming pared 5 bases from V and 6 bases from J, leaving 11 bases between. The CDR3 DNA is TGCAGTGCTGGCGGGGCGGCCAATGAGCAGTTCTTC. As protein: CSAGGAANEQFF.

This clonotype was observed at least ten times. The chain couples TRBV6-1 to TRBJ1-2, with TRBD1 matching 9 bases. Germline CDR1 MNHNS, CDR2 SASEGT. This CDR3 contains 13 residues. J gave up 6 bases and V 6 bases, and 5 bases lay outside the gene matches. CDR3 region: CASRPQGADGYTF. DNA for the CDR3: TGTGCCAGCAGGCCACAGGGGGCAGATGGCTACACCTTC.